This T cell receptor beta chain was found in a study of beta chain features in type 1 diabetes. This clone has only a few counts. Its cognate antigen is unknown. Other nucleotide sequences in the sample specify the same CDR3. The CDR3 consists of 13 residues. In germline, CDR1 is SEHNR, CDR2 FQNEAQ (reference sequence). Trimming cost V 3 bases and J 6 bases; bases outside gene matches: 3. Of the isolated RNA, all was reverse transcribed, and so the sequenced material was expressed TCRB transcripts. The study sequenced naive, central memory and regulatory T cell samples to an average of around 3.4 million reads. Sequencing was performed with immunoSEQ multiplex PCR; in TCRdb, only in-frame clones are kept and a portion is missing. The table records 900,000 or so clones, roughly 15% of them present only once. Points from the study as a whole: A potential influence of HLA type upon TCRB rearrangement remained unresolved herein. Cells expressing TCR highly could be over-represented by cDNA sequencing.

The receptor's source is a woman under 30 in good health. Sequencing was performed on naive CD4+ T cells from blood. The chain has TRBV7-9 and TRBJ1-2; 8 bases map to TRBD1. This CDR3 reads CASSLDRVHGYTF. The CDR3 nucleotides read TGTGCCAGCAGCTTGGACAGGGTCCATGGCTACACCTTC.